Listed below are T cell receptor beta chains from one sample, sequenced in a study of blood T cells in healthy people across ages. TCRdb analysed the 5' RACE reads with MiXCR anew, one entry per CDR3 protein. The sample yields some 850,000 distinct CDR3 sequences, 25% to 30% seen once. These data were also filed under a second study, of T cells of mothers and their children.

Sequencing was done on a sample of blood. Receptors originate from a boy aged 5 to 17 in good health. Both conserved end residues are part of each CDR3. A D gene is named only where the DNA matches it firmly. Size values are once, few and many counts, or a class for expanded clones, and some rows have none.

>TRBV6-6|TRBD1|TRBJ1-5|.
CASSTTTGGYNQPQHF
TGTGCCAGCAGTACCACGACAGGGGGCTACAATCAGCCCCAGCATTTT
>TRBV12-3/TRBV12-4|.|TRBJ2-7|.
CASSAENGPSYEQYF
TGTGCCAGCAGCGCCGAGAACGGGCCCTCCTACGAGCAGTACTTC
>TRBV28|TRBD2|TRBJ2-5|few
CASRSPSRRGAETQYF
TGTGCCAGCAGGTCTCCCTCACGGCGGGGGGCTGAGACCCAGTACTTC
>TRBV15|TRBD1|TRBJ1-4|few
CATSRDRTGTREKLFF
TGTGCCACCAGCAGAGACCGGACAGGGACAAGGGAAAAACTGTTTTTT
>TRBV6-2/TRBV6-3|.|TRBJ2-4|.
CASSYSMSGAKNIQYF
TGTGCCAGCAGTTACTCTATGAGTGGAGCCAAAAACATTCAGTACTTC
>TRBV20-1|.|TRBJ2-3|few
CSARAPRGSSTDTQYF
TGCAGTGCTAGAGCCCCGAGGGGGTCTAGCACAGATACGCAGTATTTT
>TRBV5-1|.|TRBJ2-5|many
CASSLARGTRETQYF
TGCGCCAGCAGCTTGGCGCGGGGCACGCGAGAGACCCAGTACTTC
>TRBV6-2/TRBV6-3|.|TRBJ1-5|few
CASGREDQPQHF
TGTGCCTCCGGAAGGGAGGATCAGCCCCAGCATTTT
>TRBV27|TRBD1|TRBJ1-1|.
CASSLRTGRTQMNTEAFF
TGTGCCAGCAGTCTGCGGACAGGGCGTACCCAGATGAACACTGAAGCTTTCTTT
>TRBV11-1|.|TRBJ1-6|.
CASSLWFGGRPPRTYNSPLHF
TGTGCCAGCAGCTTATGGTTTGGGGGGAGGCCCCCGAGAACCTATAATTCACCCCTCCACTTT
>TRBV6-2/TRBV6-3|.|TRBJ1-4|.
CASTYGNEKLFF
TGTGCCAGCACCTACGGAAATGAAAAACTGTTTTTT
>TRBV20-1|TRBD2|TRBJ2-1|few
CSARTGTSGGAFYNEQFF
TGCAGTGCTAGAACCGGGACTAGCGGGGGGGCCTTCTACAATGAGCAGTTCTTC
>TRBV5-1|.|TRBJ1-5|.
CASSVRPGGGNQPQHF
TGCGCCAGCAGCGTACGCCCGGGGGGCGGCAATCAGCCCCAGCATTTT
>TRBV20-1|TRBD1|TRBJ1-6|.
CSASKTGNSPLHF
TGCAGTGCTAGTAAGACAGGGAATTCACCCCTCCACTTT
>TRBV5-1|TRBD1|TRBJ2-7|few
CAGSLGQQNSYEQYF
TGCGCCGGCAGCTTGGGACAGCAAAACTCCTACGAGCAGTACTTC
>TRBV28|.|TRBJ2-1|few
CASTLPGLVDEQFF
TGTGCCAGCACCCTCCCAGGGCTAGTTGATGAGCAGTTCTTC
>TRBV4-1|TRBD2|TRBJ2-5|.
CASSQDVSQSGGETQYF
TGCGCCAGCAGCCAAGACGTATCCCAATCGGGAGGGGAGACCCAGTACTTC
>TRBV20-1|.|TRBJ2-5|.
CSARTDSQETQYF
TGCAGTGCTCGGACGGACTCCCAAGAGACCCAGTACTTC
>TRBV11-1|.|TRBJ2-7|.
CASSPLGRGKESYEQYF
TGTGCCAGCAGTCCCCTTGGAAGGGGCAAAGAGTCCTACGAGCAGTACTTC
>TRBV2|TRBD1|TRBJ2-7|.
CASSEVRGYEQYF
TGTGCCAGCAGTGAGGTCAGGGGGTACGAGCAGTACTTC
>TRBV5-1|TRBD1|TRBJ2-3|.
CASSSGQGSADTQYF
TGCGCCAGCAGCAGCGGACAGGGTAGCGCAGATACGCAGTATTTT
>TRBV6-5|.|TRBJ2-5|once
CASKFYGGPLGETQYF
TGTGCCAGCAAGTTCTACGGGGGCCCGTTGGGGGAGACCCAGTACTTC
>TRBV7-6|.|TRBJ2-5|.
CASSLDGQNQETQYF
TGTGCCAGCAGCTTAGATGGACAGAACCAAGAGACCCAGTACTTC
>TRBV5-1|.|TRBJ1-2|.
CASSFGPGTPGGYTF
TGCGCCAGCAGCTTCGGACCCGGGACACCGGGTGGCTACACCTTC
>TRBV21-1|.|TRBJ1-4|few
CASSDRTAATNEKLFF
TGTGCCAGCAGCGACAGGACGGCCGCAACTAATGAAAAACTGTTTTTT
>TRBV15|.|TRBJ1-4|few
CATSERGVTATEKLFF
TGTGCCACCAGCGAGAGAGGGGTGACAGCTACCGAAAAACTGTTTTTT
>TRBV12-3/TRBV12-4|TRBD2|TRBJ2-3|.
CASSPRLAGLPDTLYF
TGTGCCAGCAGTCCAAGACTAGCGGGGCTCCCAGATACGCTGTATTTT
>TRBV5-1|.|TRBJ1-2|.
CASSLFGGDYGYTF
TGCGCCAGCAGCTTGTTCGGCGGGGACTATGGCTACACCTTC
>TRBV29-1|.|TRBJ1-2|few
CSAGGASNYGYTF
TGCAGCGCCGGAGGGGCGTCTAACTATGGCTACACCTTC
>TRBV7-6|.|TRBJ2-4|.
CASSAYREEVGAKNIQYF
TGTGCCAGCAGCGCGTACAGGGAAGAGGTCGGGGCCAAAAACATTCAGTACTTC
>TRBV7-9|.|TRBJ2-7|few
CASSDPQGADEQYF
TGTGCCAGCAGCGACCCCCAGGGAGCGGACGAGCAGTACTTC
>TRBV5-1|.|TRBJ2-1|.
CASSHLGVNSYNEQFF
TGCGCCAGCAGCCACCTTGGGGTTAACTCCTACAATGAGCAGTTCTTC